The clone carrying this T cell receptor (beta chain) is a singleton in its sample. Antigen: not known. Assay: immunoSEQ multiplex PCR; the TCRdb copy retains only in-frame clones and omits some. The data contain some 120,000 clones, more than 85% of them singletons. The data stem from a study of T cell responses to AZD1222 COVID-19 vaccine. The CDR3 sequence is 23 residues long. Per the germline V gene, CDR1 is SGDLS and CDR2 is YYNGEE. V dropped 2 bases and J dropped 0; count of bases not matched to a gene: 25. Study outcomes and limitations: Of spike-specific TCRs, nearly half reportedly target regions left unmutated in variants.

The TCR comes from an adult in good health. The input for sequencing was peripheral blood, taken on day 0 of MenACWY control vaccination. This chain links TRBV9 with TRBJ1-2, with 10 bases aligning to TRBD1. The CDR3 DNA reads TGTGCCAGCAGCGTCCAAGACCCACGGGACAGGGGAAACCACTACATCGCTAACTATGGCTACACCTTC. It encodes CASSVQDPRDRGNHYIANYGYTF.